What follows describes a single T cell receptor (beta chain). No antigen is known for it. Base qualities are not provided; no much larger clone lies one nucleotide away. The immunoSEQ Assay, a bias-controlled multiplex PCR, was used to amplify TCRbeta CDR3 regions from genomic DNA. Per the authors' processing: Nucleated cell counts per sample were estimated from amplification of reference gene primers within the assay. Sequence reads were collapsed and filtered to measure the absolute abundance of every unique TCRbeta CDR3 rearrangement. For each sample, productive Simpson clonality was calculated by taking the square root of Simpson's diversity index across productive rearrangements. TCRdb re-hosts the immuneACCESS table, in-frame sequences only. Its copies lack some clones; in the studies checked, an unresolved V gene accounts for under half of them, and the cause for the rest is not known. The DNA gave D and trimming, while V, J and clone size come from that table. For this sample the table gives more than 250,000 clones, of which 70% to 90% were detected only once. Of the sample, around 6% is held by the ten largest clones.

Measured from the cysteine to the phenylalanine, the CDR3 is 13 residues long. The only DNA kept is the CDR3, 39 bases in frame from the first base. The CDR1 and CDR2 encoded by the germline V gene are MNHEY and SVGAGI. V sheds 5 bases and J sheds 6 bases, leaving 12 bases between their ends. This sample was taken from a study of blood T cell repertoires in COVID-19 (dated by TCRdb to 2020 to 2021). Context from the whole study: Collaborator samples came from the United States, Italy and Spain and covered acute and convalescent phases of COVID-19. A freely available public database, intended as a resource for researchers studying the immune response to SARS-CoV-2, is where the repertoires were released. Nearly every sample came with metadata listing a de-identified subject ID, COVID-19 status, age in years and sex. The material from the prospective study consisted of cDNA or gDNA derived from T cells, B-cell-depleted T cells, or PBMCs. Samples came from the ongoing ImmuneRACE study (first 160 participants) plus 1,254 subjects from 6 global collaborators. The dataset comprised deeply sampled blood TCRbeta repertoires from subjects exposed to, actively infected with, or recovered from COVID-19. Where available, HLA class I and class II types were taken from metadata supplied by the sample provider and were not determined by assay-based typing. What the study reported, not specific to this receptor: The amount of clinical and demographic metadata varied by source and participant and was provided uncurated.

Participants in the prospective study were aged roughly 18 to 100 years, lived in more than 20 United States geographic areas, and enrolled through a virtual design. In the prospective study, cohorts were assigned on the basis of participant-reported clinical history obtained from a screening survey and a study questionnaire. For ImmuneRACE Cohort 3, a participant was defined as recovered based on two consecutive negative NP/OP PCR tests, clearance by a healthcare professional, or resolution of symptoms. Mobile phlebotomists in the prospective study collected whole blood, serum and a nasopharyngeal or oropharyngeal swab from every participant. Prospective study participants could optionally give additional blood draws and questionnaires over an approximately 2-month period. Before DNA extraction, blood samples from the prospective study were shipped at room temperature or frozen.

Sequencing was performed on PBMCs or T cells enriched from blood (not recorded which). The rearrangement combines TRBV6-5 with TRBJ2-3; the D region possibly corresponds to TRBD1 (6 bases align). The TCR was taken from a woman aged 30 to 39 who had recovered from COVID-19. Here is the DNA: TGTGCCAGCAGTCACCAAAGGGGGGATACGCAGTATTTT. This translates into CASSHQRGDTQYF.